Shown below are 8 T cell receptor beta chains from a single sample sequenced in a study of blood T cell repertoires in COVID-19. TCRdb's table, derived via immunoSEQ multiplex PCR, lists solely in-frame clones and lacks some. The data show approximately 210,000 clones, 88% seen once. The specimen was peripheral blood. These receptors were obtained from a woman aged 40-49 years who had recovered from COVID-19.

The chain employs TRBV5-6 and TRBJ2-7; 7 bases line up with TRBD1. The CDR3 is made up of 12 amino acids. Germline loops: CDR1 SGHDT, CDR2 YYEEEE. V lost 3 bases to trimming and J lost 6 bases; unmatched junction nucleotides: 3. As DNA, the CDR3 is TGTGCCAGCAGCTCGACAGGGTCCGAGCAGTACTTC. This translates into CASSSTGSEQYF.

This clone occurred many times. The chain combines TRBV5-4 with TRBJ2-7; 10 nucleotides align to TRBD1. The CDR3 totals 13 residues. V dropped 3 bases and J dropped 6; count of bases not matched to a gene: 3. Germline CDR1 SGHNT, CDR2 YYREEE (reference sequence). Here the CDR3 reads CASSSGTGAEQYF. CDR3 bases: TGTGCCAGCAGCTCCGGGACAGGGGCCGAGCAGTACTTC.

This chain uses TRBV6-2 or TRBV6-3 with TRBJ2-7; TRBD2 aligns across 10 bases. This CDR3 has 15 amino acids. The ends lost 4 bases at V and 5 bases at J; junction bases unmatched: 8. Germline V lookup: CDR1 MNHEY, CDR2 SVGEGT. The CDR3 region is CASSSLSGRFDEQYF. DNA for the CDR3: TGTGCCAGCAGTTCCCTTAGCGGGAGGTTTGACGAGCAGTACTTC.

This chain joins TRBV9 and TRBJ1-3; 8 positions agree with TRBD1. V lost 3 bases to trimming and J lost 2 bases; unmatched junction nucleotides: 4. The CDR3 totals 15 residues. Germline CDR1 is SGDLS and CDR2 is YYNGEE. The CDR3 here is CASSAEQGAGNTIYF. The DNA of the CDR3 is TGTGCCAGCAGCGCGGAACAGGGGGCTGGAAACACCATATATTTT.

This rearrangement joins TRBV2 to TRBJ1-5; 9 nucleotides agree with TRBD1. Looked up from germline, CDR1 is SNHLY and CDR2 is FYNNEI. Trimming took 8 bases from V and 5 from J; bases not matched to a gene: 4. The CDR3 totals 13 residues. DNA for the CDR3: TGTGCCAGCGGGGGGGACAGGGATCAGCCCCAGCATTTT. Translation gives CASGGDRDQPQHF. Supplemented by reference TRBV2 and TRBJ1-5, the full variable domain reads EPEVTQTPSHQVTQMGQEVILRCVPISNHLYFYWYRQILGQKVEFLVSFYNNEISEKSEIFDDQFSVERPDGSNFTLKIRSTKLEDSAMYFCASGGDRDQPQHFGDGTRLSIL.

The rearrangement uses TRBV27 and TRBJ1-5; possible D gene TRBD1, 5 bases. V gave up 0 bases and J gave up 3 bases, with 6 bases separating them. This CDR3 is 14 amino acids long. Germline loops: CDR1 MNHEY, CDR2 SMNVEV (reference sequence). CDR3 sequence: CASSLSGANQPQHF. The CDR3 DNA reads TGTGCCAGCAGTTTATCAGGGGCCAATCAGCCCCAGCATTTT.

The chain is built from TRBV10-3 and TRBJ2-7; 8 bases fit TRBD1. V lost 3 bases, J lost 12 bases, and 4 bases stayed unmatched. The CDR3 loop spans 11 amino acids. Germline V gene sequence: CDR1 ENHRY, CDR2 SYGVKD. The CDR3 here is CAISEGQGPYF. The CDR3 DNA sequence: TGTGCCATCAGTGAAGGACAGGGACCGTACTTC.

The sample holds one count of this clone. The rearrangement joins TRBV5-1 to TRBJ2-7; 9 positions match TRBD2. Trimming took 1 base from V and 0 from J; bases not matched to a gene: 14. Germline CDR1 reads SGHRS; CDR2 reads YFSETQ. CDR3 length: 19 amino acids. This CDR3 is CASSLSSRTASGDSYEQYF. The CDR3 region has the DNA TGCGCCAGCAGCTTGAGCTCCAGAACGGCTAGCGGGGACTCCTACGAGCAGTACTTC.